The next 22 T cell receptor beta chains were all read from a single sample in a study of cytomegalovirus exposure and HLA in healthy donors. The PCR had 60 Vbeta and 13 Jbeta primers. The protocol was immunoSEQ multiplex PCR, while the TCRdb copy is restricted to in-frame clones and leaves out a portion. The repertoire holds about 200,000 clones, with roughly 84% as singletons. The sample comprised PBMCs. These receptors were taken from a man in his fifties in good health and CMV-seronegative.

This chain connects TRBV28 to TRBJ1-1, with 11 bases aligning to TRBD1. The CDR3 loop spans 12 amino acids. Germline CDR1 is MDHEN and CDR2 is SYDVKM. V was clipped by 10 bases and J by 4 bases; unmatched bases: 2. This CDR3 is CATGTGGTEAFF. Here the CDR3 DNA reads TGTGCCACCGGGACAGGGGGCACTGAAGCTTTCTTT.

The chain joins TRBV9 to TRBJ2-7, with D perhaps TRBD2 (5 bases). The CDR3 contains 18 residues. V shed 4 bases and J shed 2 bases, with 25 bases lying between them. Germline CDR1 SGDLS, CDR2 YYNGEE. The chain's CDR3 is CASSPSAGLALGTYEQYF. The CDR3 DNA is TGTGCCAGCAGCCCCTCAGCAGGCCTAGCCCTGGGCACCTACGAGCAGTACTTC. The whole variable domain, filled in from reference TRBV9 and TRBJ2-7, reads DSGVTQTPKHLITATGQRVTLRCSPRSGDLSVYWYQQSLDQGLQFLIQYYNGEERAKGNILERFSAQQFPDLHSELNLSSLELGDSALYFCASSPSAGLALGTYEQYFGPGTRLTVT.

This chain uses TRBV29-1 with TRBJ2-7; 9 bases align to TRBD2. Trimming cost V 5 bases and J 1 base; bases outside gene matches: 3. The germline V gene encodes CDR1 SQVTM and CDR2 ANQGSEA. This CDR3 has 13 amino acids. The CDR3 loop reads CSVLAGPSYEQYF. CDR3 sequence (DNA): TGCAGCGTTCTAGCGGGACCTTCCTACGAGCAGTACTTC.

This clone was detected a few times. The rearrangement joins TRBV9 to TRBJ1-2; TRBD1 might be the D (6 bases). CDR1 and CDR2 from the germline V gene are SGDLS and YYNGEE. Deletions cut 5 bases from V and 3 bases from J, with 11 bases between. The CDR3 consists of 13 residues. The CDR3 sequence is CASRGGADYGYTF. The DNA of the CDR3 is TGTGCCAGCAGGGGGGGGGCGGACTATGGCTACACCTTC.

Regarding this clone: One end of the junction is discordant with germline, which a read error may explain. The chain recombines TRBV9 with TRBJ2-7; 9 bases align to TRBD2. The CDR3 loop spans 16 amino acids. CDR1 and CDR2 (germline): SGDLS, YYNGEE. The CDR3 DNA follows: TGTGCCAGCAGCTCGCGCCCGACTAGCGGATTGTACGAGCAGCACTTC. Protein product: CASSSRPTSGLYEQHF. The full variable domain, rest sourced from reference TRBV9 and TRBJ2-7, is DSGVTQTPKHLITATGQRVTLRCSPRSGDLSVYWYQQSLDQGLQFLIQYYNGEERAKGNILERFSAQQFPDLHSELNLSSLELGDSALYFCASSSRPTSGLYEQHFGPGTRLTVT.

There are a few counts of this clone. The chain combines TRBV6-5 with TRBJ2-5; D may be TRBD2 (5 bases). Germline V CDR1 and CDR2: MNHEY, SVGAGI. The CDR3 runs 14 residues. V was trimmed by 8 bases and J by 3 bases, leaving 16 bases between them. CDR3 in amino acids: CASGPRQRKETQYF. For the CDR3, the DNA is TGTGCCAGCGGCCCAAGGCAGCGGAAAGAGACCCAGTACTTC.

As regards this clone: Other nucleotide sequences from this sample produce the same CDR3. This chain joins TRBV28 and TRBJ1-5, with 7 bases identical to TRBD1. Germline loops: CDR1 MDHEN, CDR2 SYDVKM. The CDR3 extends over 15 amino acids. V shed 1 base and J 1 base; nucleotides not matched to a gene: 1. The CDR3 coding sequence is TGTGCCAGCAGTTTATACAGGGGAAGCAATCAGCCCCAGCATTTT. Amino acid sequence: CASSLYRGSNQPQHF.

Of note for this clone: The same CDR3 is also encoded by other DNA sequences in this sample. The chain combines TRBV18 with TRBJ1-1; TRBD1 might be the D (5 bases). The CDR3 has 14 amino acids. Trimming stripped 3 bases from V and 0 bases from J, with 8 bases between. Germline CDR1 and CDR2: KGHSH and LQKENI. The CDR3 is CASSPGGMNTEAFF. The CDR3 coding sequence is TGTGCCAGCTCACCGGGGGGGATGAACACTGAAGCTTTCTTT.

This chain uses TRBV4-2 with TRBJ2-3, with 8 nucleotides matching TRBD2. The CDR3 length is 14 residues. Germline V gives CDR1 LGHNA, CDR2 YNFKEQ. V was pared by 4 bases and J by 3 bases, with 3 bases of the junction left unmatched. The chain's CDR3 is CASSPGLGTDTQYF. CDR3 in DNA: TGTGCCAGCAGCCCGGGACTAGGGACAGATACGCAGTATTTT.

CDR3: CASSQRTSGTSEQYF. The CDR3 nucleotides read TGTGCCAGCAGCCAACGGACTAGCGGGACGTCAGAGCAGTACTTC. V and J are TRBV7-2 and TRBJ2-7; the match to TRBD2 covers 12 bases. This CDR3 is 15 amino acids long. V lost 5 bases and J lost 7; bases outside the gene matches: 9. Germline assignment: CDR1 SGHTA and CDR2 FQGNSA. The full variable domain, completed using reference TRBV7-2 and TRBJ2-7, is GAGVSQSPSNKVTEKGKDVELRCDPISGHTALYWYRQSLGQGLEFLIYFQGNSAPDKSGLPSDRFSAERTGGSVSTLTIQRTQQEDSAVYLCASSQRTSGTSEQYFGPGTRLTVT.

The V call is TRBV7-2, the J call TRBJ2-2, with D perhaps matching TRBD2 (6 bases). V was pared by 8 bases and J by 2 bases, with 18 bases between. The CDR3 sequence is 16 residues long. Germline loops: CDR1 SGHTA, CDR2 FQGNSA. The CDR3 nucleotides read TGTGCCAGCGGCGAACTGGGACTTTTTAACACCGGGGAGCTGTTTTTT. It specifies CASGELGLFNTGELFF. The complete variable domain, with remaining parts taken from reference TRBV7-2 and TRBJ2-2, reads GAGVSQSPSNKVTEKGKDVELRCDPISGHTALYWYRQSLGQGLEFLIYFQGNSAPDKSGLPSDRFSAERTGGSVSTLTIQRTQQEDSAVYLCASGELGLFNTGELFFGEGSRLTVL.

V and J are TRBV2 and TRBJ2-7; the D gene is possibly TRBD1 (5 bases). Trimming took off 4 bases at V and 7 bases at J, with 20 bases between the two ends. Germline assignment: CDR1 SNHLY and CDR2 FYNNEI. The CDR3 loop spans 15 amino acids. CDR3 in amino acids: CASSVQGDFTREQYF. The CDR3 DNA follows: TGTGCCAGCAGTGTTCAGGGCGATTTTACGCGTGAGCAGTACTTC.

The chain employs TRBV5-1 and TRBJ2-7; D is possibly TRBD1 (6 bases). Between the trimmed V and J ends, which lost 5 bases and 0 bases, there was a span of 18 bases. The CDR3 contains 16 residues. CDR1 and CDR2 (germline): SGHRS, YFSETQ. The CDR3 DNA is TGCGCCAGCAGTTCTGCCCCAGGGGTGAGCTCCTACGAGCAGTACTTC. Translating it yields CASSSAPGVSSYEQYF.

The V call is TRBV7-3, the J call TRBJ2-7; weak D call: TRBD1 (6 bases). The germline CDR1 and CDR2 sequences are SGHTA and FQGTGA. The CDR3 length is 13 residues. V was shortened by 2 bases and J by 3 bases, with 8 bases between the two germline ends. CDR3 DNA sequence: TGTGCCAGCAGCTTAGGACAGTTCTACGAGCAGTACTTC. This translates into CASSLGQFYEQYF.

The chain joins TRBV5-6 to TRBJ2-2; D perhaps matches TRBD2 (6 bases). Deletions cut 1 base from V and 4 bases from J, with 11 bases between. The CDR3 length is 15 residues. Germline loops: CDR1 SGHDT, CDR2 YYEEEE. The CDR3 DNA reads as TGTGCCAGCAGCTTGTACCGGGAGCGCACCGGGGAGCTGTTTTTT. The encoded protein is CASSLYRERTGELFF.

This clone was seen a handful of times. J is TRBJ2-6 and V is TRBV6-1; D is ambiguous. With 5 bases removed from V and 0 bases from J, the gap between germline ends came to 8 bases. In germline, CDR1 is MNHNS, CDR2 SASEGT. This CDR3 region has 15 residues. CDR3 nucleotides: TGTGCCAGCAGTTCCACGGTCTCTGGGGCCAACGTCCTGACTTTC. It specifies CASSSTVSGANVLTF.

The V and J genes are TRBV9 and TRBJ1-3, with a tentative D call TRBD1 (6 bases). CDR1 and CDR2 (germline): SGDLS, YYNGEE. Trimming shortened V by 2 bases and J by 7 bases, and 16 bases separated the two germline ends. This CDR3 is 15 amino acids long. The CDR3 DNA follows: TGTGCCAGCAGCGTCGGGGGGACAAACCTTAACACCATATATTTT. Protein: CASSVGGTNLNTIYF.

The chain combines TRBV7-8 with TRBJ2-3; 11 nucleotides agree with TRBD2. V was pared by 4 bases and J by 4 bases, with 4 bases of the junction left unmatched. The CDR3 spans 15 residues. The germline gives CDR1 SGHVS, CDR2 FQNEAQ. CDR3 coding DNA: TGTGCCAGCAGCTCTCGGACTAGCGGGTCAGATACGCAGTATTTT. This gives the protein CASSSRTSGSDTQYF.

The chain uses TRBV5-4 and TRBJ2-2; 9 bases match TRBD1. Per germline, CDR1 SGHNT and CDR2 YYREEE (reference sequence). This CDR3 is built from 16 residues. The ends lost 0 bases at V and 5 bases at J; junction bases unmatched: 5. The CDR3 nucleotides read TGTGCCAGCAGCTTGGGGGACAGGGTCCGAACCGGGGAGCTGTTTTTT. It encodes CASSLGDRVRTGELFF.

This clone was observed a handful of times. The chain combines TRBV29-1 with TRBJ2-3, with 12 bases that match TRBD2. The V gene's germline CDR1 is SQVTM and CDR2 ANQGSEA. After removal of 4 bases from V and 8 bases from J, the junction contained 4 bases not matched to a gene. This CDR3 has 13 residues. CDR3 region: CSVATSGRPTQYF. The CDR3 bases are TGCAGCGTTGCGACTAGCGGGAGACCTACGCAGTATTTT.

The chain combines TRBV29-1 with TRBJ2-5; perhaps TRBD2 as D (5 bases). The germline V and J ends were trimmed by 4 bases and 5 bases, with 11 bases remaining between them. This CDR3 spans 12 amino acids. CDR1 and CDR2 (germline): SQVTM, ANQGSEA. CDR3 loop: CSVAGRSETQYF. DNA of the CDR3: TGCAGCGTTGCGGGGAGAAGTGAGACCCAGTACTTC.

The V call is TRBV19, the J call TRBJ2-1; D may be TRBD1 (6 bases). Between the trimmed V and J ends, which lost 6 bases and 2 bases, there was a span of 11 bases. CDR1 is LNHDA, CDR2 SQIVND, per germline (reference sequence). The CDR3 loop spans 14 amino acids. The CDR3, as DNA: TGTGCCAGTAGGGTACAGGGAACCTACAATGAGCAGTTCTTC. Its translation is CASRVQGTYNEQFF.